The 21 T cell receptor beta chains given below trace back to one sample, sequenced in a study of T-cell reconstitution after alpha-beta-depleted transplantation in children. TCRbeta library construction was performed incorporating unique molecular identifiers. TCRdb ran MiXCR on the PCR reads and lists one entry per CDR3 protein. This sample has 600,000 to 700,000 distinct CDR3 sequences; approximately 16% occur once, and the top ten carry approximately 1.1%. The sequenced sample was PBMCs from the stem cell graft donor, obtained from the stem cell graft. The origin of the receptors is a human donor who donated a stem cell graft to a child with acute myeloid leukemia.

This clonotype was detected only a few times. The chain combines TRBV20-1 with TRBJ1-1; a weak D match, TRBD1 (5 bases). Trimming stripped 5 bases from V and 5 bases from J, with 15 bases between. The CDR3 length is 13 residues. Germline lookup yields CDR1 DFQATT and CDR2 SNEGSKA (reference sequence). DNA of the CDR3: TGCAGTGCTGGATCTGGGGCCTGGACTGAAGCTTTCTTT. Translation: CSAGSGAWTEAFF.

There are a few counts of this clonotype. A read error is possible here, since a much larger clone lies one base away. This chain links TRBV5-4 with TRBJ1-2; 7 bases are shared with TRBD1. The CDR3 contains 14 residues. Germline loops: CDR1 SGHNT, CDR2 YYREEE (reference sequence). The V gene end was trimmed by 5 bases and the J gene end by 3 bases; junction bases not matched to a gene: 7. CDR3 sequence (DNA): TGTGCCAGCAGTTTAGACAGGGCTCACTATGGCTACACCTTC. Its protein product is CASSLDRAHYGYTF.

The sample holds a few counts of this clonotype. The J gene is TRBJ1-5, the V gene TRBV20-1, with D possibly TRBD1 on 5 matching bases. Germline CDR1 DFQATT, CDR2 SNEGSKA (reference sequence). The germline V and J ends were trimmed by 1 base and 4 bases, with 14 bases remaining between them. The CDR3 is 15 amino acids. The CDR3 protein is CSARAGQGWNQPQHF. CDR3 nucleotides: TGCAGTGCTAGAGCGGGGCAGGGATGGAATCAGCCCCAGCATTTT.

In regard to this clonotype: A read error may explain this, as a much larger clone is one base away. This rearrangement joins TRBV27 to TRBJ2-7; D unresolved. CDR1 MNHEY and CDR2 SMNVEV come from the germline V gene (reference sequence). Trimming shortened V by 2 bases and J by 5 bases, and 7 bases separated the two germline ends. CDR3 length: 12 residues. The CDR3: CASSLVGNEQYF. CDR3 coding DNA: TGTGCCAGCAGTTTAGTAGGGAACGAGCAGTACTTC.

This clonotype showed up just a few times. The chain links TRBV30 to TRBJ1-1, with TRBD1 matching over 9 bases. The length of the CDR3 is 13 residues. The ends lost 5 bases at V and 0 bases at J; junction bases unmatched: 1. CDR1 is GTSNPN and CDR2 is SVGIG in the germline V gene (reference sequence). CDR3 sequence reads: CAWDRGMNTEAFF. CDR3 DNA: TGTGCCTGGGACAGGGGGATGAACACTGAAGCTTTCTTT.

There are many counts of this clonotype. The chain recombines TRBV12-3 or TRBV12-4 with TRBJ1-1; perhaps TRBD1 as D (5 bases). This CDR3 spans 14 amino acids. V was cut by 7 bases and J by 0 bases, with 12 bases left in between. CDR3 sequence: CASTGDGVNTEAFF. The CDR3 bases are TGTGCCAGCACCGGGGACGGGGTGAACACTGAAGCTTTCTTT.

This chain connects TRBV7-2 to TRBJ2-1; the match to TRBD1 covers 9 bases. From germline, CDR1 is SGHTA and CDR2 FQGNSA. J gave up 6 bases and V 1 base, and 4 bases lay outside the gene matches. The CDR3 consists of 15 residues. CDR3 loop: CASSLVGTGTNEQFF. CDR3 coding DNA: TGTGCCAGCAGCTTAGTTGGGACAGGGACCAATGAGCAGTTCTTC.

The chain is built from TRBV5-7 and TRBJ1-4; D is unresolved. TRBV5-7 is known as an ORF, though its function is uncertain. The V end lost 7 bases, the J end lost 4 bases, and 14 bases lay between the germline ends. CDR3 length equals 14 residues. The CDR3 reads CASLPRQDNEKLFF. CDR3 nucleotides: TGTGCCAGCCTCCCCCGACAAGATAATGAAAAACTGTTTTTT.

Comments on this clonotype: Its ends do not fully match the called genes, so a read error is possible. V and J are TRBV7-2 and TRBJ1-2; the D is unclear. The CDR3 sequence is 10 residues long. Germline CDR1 reads SGHTA; CDR2 reads FQGNSA. The CDR3 loop reads CASSFMTAHF. Written as DNA, the CDR3 is TGTGCCAGCAGCTTTATGACGGCCCACTTC.

This clonotype has more than one count but fewer than ten. J is TRBJ2-2 and V is TRBV6-5; D not certain. The CDR3 contains 14 residues. The germline V gene encodes CDR1 MNHEY and CDR2 SVGAGI. V dropped 2 bases and J dropped 1 base, with 5 bases sitting between them. The CDR3 region is CASSYDWNTGELFF. DNA for the CDR3: TGTGCCAGCAGTTACGACTGGAACACCGGGGAGCTGTTTTTT.

Concerning this clonotype itself: One junction end does not reproduce the germline sequence, and a read error may be involved. The chain uses TRBV2 and TRBJ2-3; the D gene is possibly TRBD2 (6 bases). Germline V gene sequence: CDR1 SNHLY, CDR2 FYNNEI. CDR3 length: 15 amino acids. CDR3 sequence (DNA): TGTGCCAGCAGTGAGGGGGGAACCAGCACAGATCCGCAGTATTTT. Amino acids: CASSEGGTSTDPQYF.

Many counts were recorded for this clonotype. V is TRBV24-1 and J is TRBJ2-7, with TRBD1 matching 10 bases. In germline, CDR1 is KGHDR, CDR2 SFDVKD. The ends lost 2 bases at V and 5 bases at J; junction bases unmatched: 2. The CDR3 covers 14 residues. The CDR3 spells CATSDSGTGDEQYF. CDR3 nucleotides: TGTGCCACCAGTGATTCCGGGACAGGGGACGAGCAGTACTTC.

This clonotype was seen only once. This chain uses TRBV5-1 with TRBJ2-5; D not certain. With 1 base removed from V and 2 bases from J, the gap between germline ends came to 12 bases. CDR3 length equals 15 residues. CDR1 is SGHRS and CDR2 is YFSETQ in the germline V gene. The CDR3 spells CASSLYHWAQETQYF. CDR3 nucleotides: TGCGCCAGCAGCTTGTATCACTGGGCACAAGAGACCCAGTACTTC.

This clonotype was counted ten times or more. The CDR3 loop is CASSLVGRGETQYF. The CDR3, as DNA: TGTGCCAGCAGCTTAGTAGGGCGGGGAGAGACCCAGTACTTC. The V and J genes are TRBV7-2 and TRBJ2-5; tentatively, D is TRBD2 (6 bases). CDR3 length equals 14 residues. Germline V gene lookup returns CDR1 SGHTA and CDR2 FQGNSA. Trimming cost V 1 base and J 4 bases, with 10 bases left between them.

This clonotype came up once. Compared with germline, one end of the junction differs, possibly owing to a read error. This chain links TRBV12-3 or TRBV12-4 with TRBJ1-3; 8 bases map to TRBD1. The CDR3 runs to 15 residues. CDR3 nucleotide sequence: TGTGCCAGCAGTTTCGGCAGGGGGCAACTAAACCCCATATATTTT. Its translation is CASSFGRGQLNPIYF.

This clonotype was found many times. The chain links TRBV29-1 to TRBJ1-2; D may be TRBD1 (6 bases). This CDR3 spans 12 amino acids. Trimming shortened V by 4 bases and J by 6 bases, and 12 bases separated the two germline ends. Germline V CDR1 and CDR2: SQVTM, ANQGSEA. For the CDR3, the DNA is TGCAGCGTTGCAGGGGCCGAACATGGCTACACCTTC. Amino acids: CSVAGAEHGYTF.

This clonotype came up many times. The V and J genes are TRBV10-3 and TRBJ2-1; the match to TRBD1 covers 10 bases. This CDR3 region has 15 residues. The germline gives CDR1 ENHRY, CDR2 SYGVKD. V trimming: 3 bases; J trimming: 5 bases; junction bases outside the gene matches: 4. The CDR3 region has the DNA TGTGCCATCAGTGATTCGGACAGGGGGGACAATGAGCAGTTCTTC. Its protein is CAISDSDRGDNEQFF.

This clonotype turned up a few times. The chain links TRBV12-3 or TRBV12-4 to TRBJ1-1; 7 bases agree with TRBD1. J was trimmed by 1 base and V by 3 bases; bases with no gene match: 11. The CDR3 is 17 amino acids. In nucleotides, the CDR3 is TGTGCCAGCAGTTTGCCTGGGACAGTCGGGGGGAACACTGAAGCTTTCTTT. This sequence encodes CASSLPGTVGGNTEAFF.

The chain has TRBV5-1 and TRBJ2-3, with D possibly called TRBD1 or TRBD2 (5 bases each). Germline V gives CDR1 SGHRS, CDR2 YFSETQ. Trimming removed 7 bases from V and 1 base from J, with 13 bases in between. This CDR3 region has 14 residues. CDR3 bases: TGCGCCAGCGGAAGGGACCGCGGCACAGATACGCAGTATTTT. Amino acid sequence: CASGRDRGTDTQYF.

There are many counts of this clonotype. This chain joins TRBV20-1 and TRBJ2-3, with 9 bases aligning to TRBD2. This CDR3 region has 15 residues. Trimming at V came to 3 bases and at J to 3 bases, leaving 7 bases not matched to a gene. Germline V gene sequence: CDR1 DFQATT, CDR2 SNEGSKA (reference sequence). The CDR3 coding sequence is TGCAGTGCTAGGATGGCTAGCGGGGCAACAGATACGCAGTATTTT. Translated: CSARMASGATDTQYF.

This chain connects TRBV12-5 to TRBJ1-5; a weak D match, TRBD1 (6 bases). The CDR3 consists of 18 residues. Germline V gene sequence: CDR1 LGHNT, CDR2 FRNRAP. V dropped 6 bases and J dropped 5 bases, with 26 bases sitting between them. CDR3 protein: CASGKTGTRIFFDQPQHF. The CDR3 bases are TGTGCTAGTGGCAAAACCGGGACAAGGATATTTTTCGATCAGCCCCAGCATTTT.